These T cell receptor beta chains were read from a single sample in a study of blood T cell repertoires in COVID-19. Assay: immunoSEQ multiplex PCR; the TCRdb copy retains only in-frame clones and omits some. The data hold some 240,000 clones, with roughly 89% observed a single time. Sequencing was done on a sample of peripheral blood. These receptors were taken from a woman aged 40-49 years who had recovered from COVID-19. Each CDR3 is given without its conserved first and last residue. D genes are given only for firm matches.

V	D	J	CDR3
TRBV5-6	TRBD1	TRBJ2-6	ASSLSGRGLSGANVLT
TRBV30	TRBD1	TRBJ1-6	ASYRGTYNSPLH
TRBV2	TRBD2	TRBJ2-7	ASSEEAGGPYEQY
TRBV6-6	TRBD2	TRBJ2-2	ASVGSGGPRTGELF
TRBV9	NA	TRBJ1-3	ASSGRGLSSGNTIY
TRBV18	NA	TRBJ2-3	ASSKESGTDTQY
TRBV25-1	TRBD1	TRBJ1-5	ASSGDSFNQPQH
TRBV30	NA	TRBJ1-5	AWSLRAGQPQH
TRBV5-1	NA	TRBJ1-6	ASSSGVNIYNSPLH
TRBV29-1	TRBD2	TRBJ2-1	SVEDETSVGPNEQF
TRBV30	NA	TRBJ2-1	AWIPRGRAGGEQF
TRBV12-3/TRBV12-4	NA	TRBJ1-3	ASSFIGNTIY
TRBV7-2	TRBD1	TRBJ1-1	ASSRGQGTTEAF
TRBV28	TRBD1	TRBJ1-2	ASSSVDRRYGYT
TRBV2	NA	TRBJ1-6	ASSEGRDRSPLH
TRBV21-1	NA	TRBJ2-5	ASSPRQGSFVETQY
TRBV28	NA	TRBJ1-1	ASIRQGSTEAF
TRBV28	TRBD1	TRBJ2-7	ASSPTTGRFSYEQY
TRBV28	NA	TRBJ1-6	ASRRGGSPLH
TRBV7-9	NA	TRBJ2-1	AGSNKSRPVNEQF
TRBV28	TRBD1	TRBJ1-4	ASSLAQGAANEKLF
TRBV11-3	NA	TRBJ2-1	ASSLIGVANNEQF
TRBV28	NA	TRBJ1-6	ASNSPQPPLH
TRBV14	NA	TRBJ2-5	ASSQRHGVETQY
TRBV5-6	NA	TRBJ2-3	ASNTRFGDTQY
TRBV2	NA	TRBJ1-2	ASSVQGHYGYT
TRBV7-6	TRBD2	TRBJ2-2	ASSSSGGLTGELF
TRBV20-1	NA	TRBJ2-1	SAEINNEQF
TRBV24-1	TRBD1	TRBJ1-5	ATSDPRTGNNQPQH
TRBV24-1	NA	TRBJ1-2	ATSDVRANYGYT
TRBV5-1	TRBD2	TRBJ2-3	ASSLAAAGASTDTQY
TRBV14	TRBD1	TRBJ1-1	ASSLRTGLNTEAF
TRBV3-1/TRBV3-2	NA	TRBJ2-7	ASSQPGAYEQY
TRBV12-3/TRBV12-4	NA	TRBJ1-1	ASSNTANTEAF
TRBV19	TRBD1	TRBJ1-4	ASSIVGTAQEKLF
TRBV3-1/TRBV3-2	NA	TRBJ2-3	ASSQDRGAPVTQY
TRBV7-8	NA	TRBJ1-1	ASSSTYSTEAF
TRBV11-3	NA	TRBJ2-1	ASSSRASSYNEQF
TRBV20-1	TRBD2	TRBJ2-5	SASGGRAVETQY
TRBV19	TRBD1	TRBJ1-5	ASSIPGQGKDQPQH
TRBV29-1	TRBD2	TRBJ2-5	SVETGGPEETQY